The source of this TCR beta chain is a study of T cells in Graves' hyperthyroidism and ophthalmopathy. Study-level points and caveats: Most clonotypes expanded in the thyroid (above 0.001) were also present in blood.

Germline V gene lookup returns CDR1 SGHRS and CDR2 YFSETQ. The length of the CDR3 is 14 residues. V lost 6 bases to trimming and J lost 5 bases, with 17 bases between them. This clonotype was observed at least ten times. Its antigen is not identified. Amplified regions were TCR beta CDR3 sequences from RNA transcripts. The TCR CDR3 first-round RT-PCR relied on the HTBI primer set. TCRdb redid the calling of the multiplex PCR reads with MiXCR, one entry per CDR3 protein. The sample carries about 520,000 distinct CDR3 sequences, around a quarter recorded once. The TCR was taken from a woman in her 30s with Graves' ophthalmopathy. The chain recombines TRBV5-1 with TRBJ1-1; D perhaps matches TRBD1 (6 bases). Sequenced material: blood. The CDR3 nucleotides read TGCGCCAGCACCGGACCGGGGGCGTGGACTGAAGCTTTCTTT. It translates to CASTGPGAWTEAFF.